A selection of T cell receptor beta chains follows, all from one sample in a study of shared clonotypes between healthy human individuals. TCRdb's copy holds only in-frame clones and misses some; the assay was immunoSEQ multiplex PCR. The top ten hold 1.8% of the sample, which has fewer than 850,000 clones, 72% seen once. Sample: memory CD4+ T cells sorted from blood. These TCRs come from a woman under 40 in good health. The CDR3 runs from the conserved cysteine through the conserved F or W. D genes are given only for firm matches. Only part of the rows carry a size: once, few, many, or a class if the clone is expanded.

size	V	J	D	CDR3	DNA
-	TRBV7-9	TRBJ2-2	-	CASSLAPATGELFF	TGTGCCAGCAGCTTAGCGCCGGCCACCGGGGAGCTGTTTTTT
-	TRBV4-2	TRBJ2-6	-	CASSQTTLNSGANVLTF	TGTGCCAGCAGCCAAACCACTCTGAACTCTGGGGCCAACGTCCTGACTTTC
-	TRBV19	TRBJ2-1	TRBD1	CASSLPGQTYNEQFF	TGTGCCAGTAGTCTTCCGGGACAGACGTACAATGAGCAGTTCTTC
-	TRBV13	TRBJ2-2	TRBD2	CASSGGVLNTGELFF	TGTGCCAGCAGCGGGGGGGTCCTAAACACCGGGGAGCTGTTTTTT
-	TRBV7-9	TRBJ2-1	-	CASSSTVRSYNEQFF	TGTGCCAGCAGCTCCACTGTACGCTCCTACAATGAGCAGTTCTTC
once	TRBV15	TRBJ2-6	-	CATSRKHTTYSGANVLTF	TGTGCCACCAGCAGAAAACACACCACCTACTCTGGGGCCAACGTCCTGACTTTC
-	TRBV5-1	TRBJ2-1	-	CASSSSGNEQFF	TGCGCCAGCAGCTCCTCTGGGAATGAGCAGTTCTTC
-	TRBV5-1	TRBJ2-7	TRBD2	CASSLIASGAYEQYF	TGCGCCAGCAGCTTGATAGCTAGCGGCGCCTACGAGCAGTACTTC
many	TRBV28	TRBJ2-7	TRBD1	CATKGQNSYEQYF	TGTGCCACCAAGGGACAGAACTCCTACGAGCAGTACTTC
-	TRBV7-9	TRBJ2-7	TRBD1	CASSPGQLSYEQYF	TGCGCCAGCAGCCCGGGACAGCTATCCTACGAGCAGTACTTC
-	TRBV18	TRBJ2-3	-	CASSSDSQDTQYF	TGTGCCAGCTCATCTGATTCGCAAGATACGCAGTATTTT
few	TRBV5-1	TRBJ2-1	-	CASRHGSTYNEQFF	TGCGCCAGCAGGCACGGGAGCACCTACAATGAGCAGTTCTTC
-	TRBV5-1	TRBJ2-1	TRBD2	CASSPRVAGPPNEQFF	TGCGCCAGCAGCCCCCGGGTAGCGGGACCTCCCAATGAGCAGTTCTTC
-	TRBV11-2	TRBJ2-5	-	CASRGRKTQYF	TGTGCCAGCAGGGGGAGAAAGACCCAGTACTTC
-	TRBV28	TRBJ2-7	-	CASSTGTGSYEQYF	TGTGCCAGCAGTACCGGGACTGGTAGCTACGAGCAGTACTTC
-	TRBV19	TRBJ1-3	-	CASHDSSGNTIYF	TGTGCCAGTCATGACAGCTCTGGAAACACCATATATTTT
-	TRBV18	TRBJ1-5	-	CASSRAEYSNQPQHF	TGTGCCAGCTCACGGGCAGAGTATAGCAATCAGCCCCAGCATTTT
-	TRBV5-1	TRBJ2-5	-	CASSSFGAETQYF	TGCGCCAGCAGCTCCTTCGGAGCGGAGACCCAGTACTTC
few	TRBV5-1	TRBJ1-1	-	CASTENTEAFF	TGCGCCAGCACGGAGAACACTGAAGCTTTCTTT
-	TRBV6-1	TRBJ1-5	TRBD1	CASVQGFSGNQPQHF	TGTGCCAGCGTACAGGGGTTCTCCGGCAATCAGCCCCAGCATTTT
-	TRBV5-1	TRBJ1-6	TRBD1	CASSLGTGENSPLHF	TGCGCCAGCAGCTTGGGGACAGGGGAGAATTCACCCCTCCACTTT
-	TRBV29-1	TRBJ1-2	-	CSGSGVNYGYTF	TGCAGCGGATCTGGGGTAAACTATGGCTACACCTTC
-	TRBV5-1	TRBJ2-7	-	CASSLPFSRDDSYEQYF	TGCGCCAGCAGCCTTCCTTTTTCGCGGGACGACTCCTACGAGCAGTACTTC
-	TRBV6-5	TRBJ2-1	TRBD2	CASSYLTSGRRNEQFF	TGTGCCAGCAGTTACCTGACTAGCGGGAGGCGGAATGAGCAGTTCTTC
-	TRBV2	TRBJ1-4	-	CASSEAGTSNEKLFF	TGTGCCAGCAGTGAAGCGGGGACATCGAATGAAAAACTGTTTTTT
-	TRBV14	TRBJ2-7	-	CASSQGNRAYEQYF	TGTGCCAGCAGCCAAGGGAACCGAGCCTACGAGCAGTACTTC
-	TRBV28	TRBJ1-5	-	CASSLLGSGSNQPQHF	TGTGCCAGTAGTTTATTAGGGTCAGGGAGCAATCAGCCCCAGCATTTT
-	TRBV28	TRBJ1-3	-	CASTSSPLSGNTIYF	TGTGCCAGCACTTCCAGTCCACTCTCTGGAAACACCATATATTTT
-	TRBV4-1	TRBJ1-5	-	CASSQDPQLNQPQHF	TGCGCCAGCAGCCAAGATCCCCAGCTCAATCAGCCCCAGCATTTT
-	TRBV20-1	TRBJ2-7	-	CSARPAGEQYF	TGCAGTGCTAGGCCTGCAGGCGAGCAGTACTTC
-	TRBV29-1	TRBJ2-1	-	CSVVTTYNEQFF	TGCAGCGTAGTGACAACCTACAATGAGCAGTTCTTC
-	TRBV5-4	TRBJ1-4	-	CASSSGLEEKLFF	TGTGCCAGCAGCTCCGGACTCGAGGAAAAACTGTTTTTT
-	TRBV10-3	TRBJ2-7	-	CAISELGEQYF	TGTGCCATCAGTGAGCTTGGGGAGCAGTACTTC
-	TRBV14	TRBJ2-5	-	CASSQYQETQYF	TGTGCCAGCAGCCAATACCAAGAGACCCAGTACTTC
-	TRBV10-2	TRBJ2-7	TRBD2	CASSAGLAGDRQYF	TGCGCCAGCAGCGCAGGACTAGCGGGAGACAGGCAGTACTTC
-	TRBV6-5	TRBJ1-1	-	CASSYSPKWGTEAFF	TGTGCCAGCAGTTACTCGCCGAAATGGGGGACTGAAGCTTTCTTT
-	TRBV7-9	TRBJ2-7	-	CASSSPTDYEQYF	TGTGCCAGCAGCTCCCCGACCGACTACGAGCAGTACTTC
-	TRBV5-1	TRBJ1-2	-	CASSQQYKNYGYTF	TGCGCCAGCAGTCAGCAGTATAAGAACTATGGCTACACCTTC
-	TRBV28	TRBJ2-1	-	CASSPPGFYNEQFF	TGTGCCAGCAGTCCCCCGGGATTTTACAATGAGCAGTTCTTC
few	TRBV19	TRBJ1-5	-	CASGQEAFQPQHF	TGTGCCAGTGGGCAGGAGGCTTTTCAGCCCCAGCATTTT
few	TRBV4-1	TRBJ1-4	-	CASSQGIGGGNEKLFF	TGCGCCAGCAGCCAAGGGATAGGGGGAGGTAATGAAAAACTGTTTTTT
-	TRBV2	TRBJ2-1	TRBD1	CASSTRTGLNEQFF	TGTGCCAGCAGTACCCGGACAGGGTTAAATGAGCAGTTCTTC
-	TRBV29-1	TRBJ1-1	-	CSVAPGGYEAFF	TGCAGCGTTGCTCCAGGAGGGTATGAAGCTTTCTTT
-	TRBV28	TRBJ2-1	-	CASRYLSSYNEQFF	TGTGCCAGCAGATACCTGAGCTCCTACAATGAGCAGTTCTTC
-	TRBV5-1	TRBJ2-2	-	CASSTGPNTGELFF	TGCGCCAGCAGCACGGGACCGAACACCGGGGAGCTGTTTTTT
few	TRBV27	TRBJ2-1	TRBD2	CASGSGSYNEQFF	TGTGCATCGGGGAGCGGGAGTTACAATGAGCAGTTCTTC
-	TRBV4-1	TRBJ2-1	TRBD1	CASSLQGASGTFF	TGCGCCAGCAGCCTACAGGGGGCAAGCGGGACGTTCTTC
-	TRBV28	TRBJ1-5	-	CASTLSNQPQHF	TGTGCCAGCACTCTGAGCAATCAGCCCCAGCATTTT
-	TRBV29-1	TRBJ2-5	-	CSVRRTQQETQYF	TGCAGCGTTCGGCGGACACAACAAGAGACCCAGTACTTC
few	TRBV18	TRBJ2-2	-	CASSPPGSDYYTGELFF	TGTGCCAGCTCACCCCCGGGGTCCGACTATTACACCGGGGAGCTGTTTTTT
many	TRBV28	TRBJ1-2	TRBD1	CASSLEGAVANYGYTF	TGTGCCAGCAGTTTAGAGGGGGCCGTAGCTAACTATGGCTACACCTTC
-	TRBV7-9	TRBJ2-1	-	CASSLPTNGWPPYNEQFF	TGTGCCAGCAGCCTCCCCACGAATGGATGGCCCCCCTACAATGAGCAGTTCTTC
few	TRBV28	TRBJ2-7	-	CASRQGQYEQYF	TGTGCCAGCAGACAGGGTCAGTACGAGCAGTACTTC
-	TRBV14	TRBJ1-1	-	CASSPQLNTEAFF	TGTGCCAGCAGCCCCCAGCTGAACACTGAAGCTTTCTTT
-	TRBV27	TRBJ1-4	-	CASSLSGQSPTRGKLFF	TGTGCCAGCAGTTTGTCCGGACAGTCGCCTACTAGGGGAAAACTGTTTTTT
-	TRBV14	TRBJ2-1	TRBD1	CASSHGTGGYNEQFF	TGTGCCAGCAGCCACGGGACAGGGGGCTACAATGAGCAGTTCTTC
once	TRBV5-6	TRBJ1-4	TRBD1	CASSLAGQGWEKLFF	TGTGCCAGCAGCTTGGCGGGACAGGGTTGGGAAAAACTGTTTTTT
-	TRBV6-1	TRBJ1-2	TRBD1	CASSSGTENYGYTF	TGTGCCAGCAGCTCCGGGACAGAAAACTATGGCTACACCTTC
-	TRBV6-6	TRBJ1-2	-	CASSAEGYTF	TGTGCCAGCAGTGCCGAAGGCTACACCTTC